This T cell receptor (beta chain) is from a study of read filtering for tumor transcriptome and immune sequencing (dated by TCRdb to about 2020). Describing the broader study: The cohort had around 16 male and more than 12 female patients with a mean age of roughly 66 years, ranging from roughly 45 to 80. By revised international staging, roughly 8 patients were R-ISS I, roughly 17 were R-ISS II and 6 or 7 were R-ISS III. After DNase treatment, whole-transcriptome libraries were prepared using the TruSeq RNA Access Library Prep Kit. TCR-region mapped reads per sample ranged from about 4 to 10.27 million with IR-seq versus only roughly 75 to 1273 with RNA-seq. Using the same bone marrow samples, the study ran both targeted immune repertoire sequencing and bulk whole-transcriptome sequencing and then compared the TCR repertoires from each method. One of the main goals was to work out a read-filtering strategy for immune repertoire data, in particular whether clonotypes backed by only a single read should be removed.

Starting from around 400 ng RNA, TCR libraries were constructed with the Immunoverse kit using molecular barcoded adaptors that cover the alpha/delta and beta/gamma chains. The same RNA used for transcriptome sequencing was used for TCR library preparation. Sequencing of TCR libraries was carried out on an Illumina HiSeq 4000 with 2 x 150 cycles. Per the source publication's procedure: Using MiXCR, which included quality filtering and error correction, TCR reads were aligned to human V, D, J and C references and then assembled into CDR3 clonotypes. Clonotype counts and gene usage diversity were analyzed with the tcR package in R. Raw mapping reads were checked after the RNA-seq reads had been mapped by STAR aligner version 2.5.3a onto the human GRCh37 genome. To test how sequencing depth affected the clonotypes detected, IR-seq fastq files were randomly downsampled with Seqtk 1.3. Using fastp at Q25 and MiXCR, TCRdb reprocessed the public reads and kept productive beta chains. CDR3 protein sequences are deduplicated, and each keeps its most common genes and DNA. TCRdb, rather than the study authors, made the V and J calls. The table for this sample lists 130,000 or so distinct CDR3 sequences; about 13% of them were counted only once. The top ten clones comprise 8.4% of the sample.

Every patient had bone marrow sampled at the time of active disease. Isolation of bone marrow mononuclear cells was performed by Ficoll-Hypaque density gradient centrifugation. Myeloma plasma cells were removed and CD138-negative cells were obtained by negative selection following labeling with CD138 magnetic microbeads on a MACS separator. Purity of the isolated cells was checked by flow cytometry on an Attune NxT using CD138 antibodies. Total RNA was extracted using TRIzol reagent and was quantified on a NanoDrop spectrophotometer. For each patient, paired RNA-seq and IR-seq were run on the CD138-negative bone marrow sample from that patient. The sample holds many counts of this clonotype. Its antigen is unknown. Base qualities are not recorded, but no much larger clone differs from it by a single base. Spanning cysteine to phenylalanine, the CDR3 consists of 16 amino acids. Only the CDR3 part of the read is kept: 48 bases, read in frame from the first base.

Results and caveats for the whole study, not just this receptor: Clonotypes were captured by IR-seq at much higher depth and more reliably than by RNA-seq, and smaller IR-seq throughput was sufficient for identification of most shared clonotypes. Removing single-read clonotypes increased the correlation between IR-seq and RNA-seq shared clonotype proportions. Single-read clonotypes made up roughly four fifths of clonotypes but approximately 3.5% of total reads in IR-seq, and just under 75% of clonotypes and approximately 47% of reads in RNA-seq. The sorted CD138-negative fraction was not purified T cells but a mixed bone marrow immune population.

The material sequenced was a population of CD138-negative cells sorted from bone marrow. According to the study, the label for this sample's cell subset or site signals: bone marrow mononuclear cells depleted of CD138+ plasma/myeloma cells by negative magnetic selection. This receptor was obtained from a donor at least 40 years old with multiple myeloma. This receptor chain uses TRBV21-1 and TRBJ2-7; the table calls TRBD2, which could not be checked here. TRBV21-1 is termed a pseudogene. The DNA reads TGTGCCAGCAGCAAAAATTACGGGACTTACTCCTACGAGCAGTACTTC. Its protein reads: CASSKNYGTYSYEQYF.